This T cell receptor (beta chain) appears in the sequencing data of a study of T-cell memory formation after mild COVID-19. Whole-study context: Largely, TCR clusters stayed within a single donor.

A remark on this clonotype: Its matching antigen is unknown.

Via MiXCR, TCRdb re-called the 5' RACE reads, giving one row per CDR3 protein. Of a few hundred thousand distinct CDR3 sequences in the sample, 10% are singletons; the top ten hold 3% to 3.5%. Study-wide points: Within pre-infection memory, some responding clones were found, suggesting cross-reactive memory joined. A balance of CD4 and CD8 characterized clones contracting day 15 to 85, whereas later expanders leaned CD4+.

The CDR3 length is 16 residues. The germline V gene has CDR1 MNHEY and CDR2 SVGEGT. V gave up 6 bases and J gave up 4 bases; unmatched junction bases: 12. V and J are TRBV6-2 or TRBV6-3 and TRBJ2-3, with 8 bases aligning to TRBD2. The sequenced material came from PBMCs or a T cell subset sorted from them (not recorded which). This receptor was obtained from a man younger than 30 who had mild COVID-19 (a few samples of this study predate the infection). Cell type and time point are not known. The CDR3 coding sequence is TGTGCCAGCAGCCCCATCGCCGGGGGGGGTCCAGATACGCAGTATTTT. Amino acids: CASSPIAGGGPDTQYF.